A selection of T cell receptor beta chains follows, all from one sample in a study of cytomegalovirus exposure and HLA in healthy donors. TCRdb keeps only in-frame clones here, not all; method: immunoSEQ multiplex PCR. The repertoire holds about 180,000 clones, with around 80% as singletons. The sequencing sample was made of PBMCs. These receptors originate from a girl aged 5-17 years in good health and CMV-seropositive. Both conserved end residues are part of each CDR3. The D gene is left open where the match is weak. Some rows have no size entry. The others give once, few or many, or a class for an expanded clone.

>TRBD1|-|TRBV7-9|TRBJ1-5
TGTGCCAGCAGCTCAGGGGGCCGGAGCAATCAGCCCCAGCATTTT
CASSSGGRSNQPQHF
>TRBD1|-|TRBV2|TRBJ1-5
TGTGCCAGCAGTACCGGGACAGGGTACAATCAGCCCCAGCATTTT
CASSTGTGYNQPQHF
>-|-|TRBV5-1|TRBJ2-7
TGCGCCAGCAGCCTAGACAGCAAGGGATACGAGCAGTACTTC
CASSLDSKGYEQYF
>TRBD1|-|TRBV5-1|TRBJ2-3
TGCGCCAGCAGCTTAGGGGACAGGGCAAACACAGATACGCAGTATTTT
CASSLGDRANTDTQYF
>-|few|TRBV6-5|TRBJ1-2
TGTGCCAGCAGTTATTCGGCAGTCGGCCAGGGCGGTGGCTACACCTTC
CASSYSAVGQGGGYTF
>TRBD2|-|TRBV5-1|TRBJ2-5
TGCGCCAGCAGCTGGGGGGGAGGTGTCCAAGAGACCCAGTACTTC
CASSWGGGVQETQYF
>TRBD2|-|TRBV5-1|TRBJ2-7
TGCGCCAGCAGCTTGGCGGCAGGAGCGGGAGGGCCCAACGAGCAGTACTTC
CASSLAAGAGGPNEQYF
>TRBD1|once|TRBV5-4|TRBJ2-7
TGTGCCAGCAGCGGGACCCGGGACAGATACTCCTACGAGCAGTACTTC
CASSGTRDRYSYEQYF
>-|-|TRBV30|TRBJ2-7
TGTGCCTGGAGTGTACAGGCGTACGAGCAGTACTTC
CAWSVQAYEQYF
>TRBD2|-|TRBV27|TRBJ2-5
TGTGCCAGCAGAGCGGGAGGGGAGACCCAGTACTTC
CASRAGGETQYF
>-|-|TRBV29-1|TRBJ1-2
TGCAGCGTCCCACCGGACTCGAGAGGCTACACCTTC
CSVPPDSRGYTF
>-|-|TRBV5-4|TRBJ1-3
TGTGCCAGCAGTCAGGACAGCTACTCTGGAAACACCATATATTTT
CASSQDSYSGNTIYF
>TRBD2|-|TRBV7-9|TRBJ2-7
TGTGCCAGCAGCCCGATCAGCGGGGGCTACGAGCAGTACTTC
CASSPISGGYEQYF
>TRBD1|once|TRBV9|TRBJ2-7
TGTGCCAGCAGCGTAGAATCGAGACAGGGGGCTTACGAGCAGTACTTC
CASSVESRQGAYEQYF
>-|once|TRBV28|TRBJ1-2
TGTGCCAGCAGTATCGGGACTTCTAGACACTATGGCTACACCTTC
CASSIGTSRHYGYTF
>-|-|TRBV6-1|TRBJ2-7
TGTGCCAGCAGTGAAATTCCGGACAGCTCCTACGAGCAGTACTTC
CASSEIPDSSYEQYF
>-|-|TRBV7-8|TRBJ1-1
TGTGCCAGCAGCTTAAACAGGGAAAACACTGAAGCTTTCTTT
CASSLNRENTEAFF
>-|-|TRBV5-6|TRBJ2-7
TGTGCCAGCAGCTTGGAGGGGCTTTACGAGCAGTACTTC
CASSLEGLYEQYF
>-|-|TRBV29-1|TRBJ2-2
TGCAGCGTCTTAGTATCGAACACCGGGGAGCTGTTTTTT
CSVLVSNTGELFF
>-|-|TRBV19|TRBJ1-1
TGTGCCACTAAACAGAACGTGAACACTGAAGCTTTCTTT
CATKQNVNTEAFF
>-|-|TRBV5-6|TRBJ1-1
TGTGCCAGCACCGACAATAACGCTGAAGCTTTCTTT
CASTDNNAEAFF
>TRBD2|-|TRBV10-2|TRBJ2-5
TGCGCCAGCAGGCCTAGCGGGAAAGAGACCCAGTACTTC
CASRPSGKETQYF
>-|-|TRBV6-6|TRBJ2-3
TGTGCCAGCAGCTACCCGCCACTCATCCTCACAGATACGCAGTATTTT
CASSYPPLILTDTQYF
>-|-|TRBV30|TRBJ1-2
TGTGCCTGGAGTGGGGGGACTGCCTCTGGCTACACCTTC
CAWSGGTASGYTF
>-|-|TRBV25-1|TRBJ2-7
TGTGCCAGCAGTGGGGGGCTAGTAGGCTCCTACGAGCAGTACTTC
CASSGGLVGSYEQYF
>TRBD1|few|TRBV5-6|TRBJ2-7
TGTGCCAGCAGCACAGGGGGCTACTTTTACGAGCAGTACTTC
CASSTGGYFYEQYF
>TRBD2|-|TRBV4-3|TRBJ2-2
TGCGCCAGCAGCCAAGAGGGTCTAGCGGGAGGTCGAGGGGAGCTGTTTTTT
CASSQEGLAGGRGELFF
>-|-|TRBV19|TRBJ2-1
TGTGCCACTTCGGAGGGAATCATGTATGAGCAGTTCTTC
CATSEGIMYEQFF
>TRBD2|-|TRBV5-1|TRBJ2-7
TGCGCCAGCGGTCTGACTAGCGGCAGCTCCTACGAGCAGTACTTC
CASGLTSGSSYEQYF